The rows below give T cell receptor beta chains drawn from one sample of a study of control samples from healthy donors and cancer patients. TCRdb's copy holds only in-frame clones and misses some; the assay was immunoSEQ multiplex PCR. The table shows some 49,000 clones, with over 85% occurring only once. The sequenced sample was PBMCs. Receptors were obtained from a man aged 25-45 years with colorectal cancer. The CDR3 runs from the conserved cysteine through the conserved F or W. D genes are given only for firm matches. For some rows the clone size is stated as once, few or many, or as a class when expanded; others skip it.

.	TRBV7-9	.	TRBJ1-1	CASSSGPFGAFF	TGTGCCAGCAGCTCTGGGCCCTTCGGAGCTTTCTTT
.	TRBV4-1	.	TRBJ1-2	CASSQDFSTNYGYTF	TGCGCCAGCAGCCAAGACTTCAGTACTAACTATGGCTACACCTTC
.	TRBV4-3	.	TRBJ1-3	CASSPRDSSGNTIYF	TGCGCCAGCAGCCCCAGAGACAGCTCTGGAAACACCATATATTTT
.	TRBV9	.	TRBJ2-1	CASSLSGSYNEQFF	TGTGCCAGCAGCTTGTCGGGCTCCTACAATGAGCAGTTCTTC
.	TRBV9	.	TRBJ1-6	CASSPRQGGSPLHF	TGTGCCAGCAGCCCCCGGCAGGGTGGGTCACCCCTCCACTTT
.	TRBV30	.	TRBJ1-6	CAWSITRGLRRTSPLHF	TGTGCCTGGAGTATTACCCGGGGACTCCGGAGGACTTCACCCCTCCACTTT
.	TRBV6-2/TRBV6-3	.	TRBJ2-7	CASSFLYEQYF	TGTGCCAGCAGTTTCCTCTACGAGCAGTACTTC
TRBD1	TRBV6-2/TRBV6-3	.	TRBJ2-3	CASSLGGTGKGVTQYF	TGTGCCAGCAGTCTAGGAGGGACAGGGAAGGGGGTTACGCAGTATTTT
.	TRBV15	.	TRBJ1-1	CATSRGWGSTEAFF	TGTGCCACCAGCAGAGGATGGGGGAGCACTGAAGCTTTCTTT
TRBD2	TRBV25-1	.	TRBJ2-3	CASSMIRRGGAADTQYF	TGTGCCAGCAGTATGATTCGTCGCGGGGGGGCGGCAGATACGCAGTATTTT
.	TRBV6-2/TRBV6-3	.	TRBJ2-1	CASSYSRINEQFF	TGTGCCAGCAGTTACTCGAGAATAAATGAGCAGTTCTTC
TRBD1	TRBV6-1	once	TRBJ1-6	CASSKAAGGSYNSPLHF	TGTGCCAGCAGTAAAGCGGCAGGGGGTTCCTATAATTCACCCCTCCACTTT
TRBD1	TRBV4-3	.	TRBJ2-1	CASSRGTGGNEQFF	TGCGCCAGCAGCCGGGGGACAGGGGGCAATGAGCAGTTCTTC
.	TRBV6-2/TRBV6-3	.	TRBJ2-1	CASSTYIWFEENEQFF	TGTGCCAGCAGTACGTACATCTGGTTTGAGGAGAATGAGCAGTTCTTC
TRBD2	TRBV6-5	once	TRBJ2-7	CASSLAGGYEQYF	TGTGCCAGCAGCTTAGCGGGGGGTTACGAGCAGTACTTC
TRBD1	TRBV5-6	.	TRBJ2-4	CASSVTGGRRNIQYF	TGTGCCAGCAGCGTGACAGGGGGCAGGAGGAACATTCAGTACTTC
.	TRBV7-2	.	TRBJ2-4	CASSLARQGVKNIQYF	TGTGCCAGCAGCTTAGCGCGTCAGGGCGTCAAAAACATTCAGTACTTC
TRBD2	TRBV19	.	TRBJ2-3	CASSTSGESPDTQYF	TGTGCCAGTAGTACTAGCGGGGAATCTCCAGATACGCAGTATTTT
.	TRBV7-8	.	TRBJ2-1	CASSFGIDSSYNEQFF	TGTGCCAGCAGCTTTGGGATAGACAGCTCCTACAATGAGCAGTTCTTC
.	TRBV6-1	.	TRBJ1-2	CASSEGGEAYGYTF	TGTGCCAGCAGTGAAGGAGGGGAGGCCTATGGCTACACCTTC
.	TRBV25-1	.	TRBJ2-1	CASSERVGGAYNEQFF	TGTGCCAGCAGTGAAAGAGTGGGGGGTGCCTACAATGAGCAGTTCTTC
.	TRBV12-3/TRBV12-4	.	TRBJ1-1	CASSFGEGTEAFF	TGTGCCAGCAGTTTCGGGGAGGGCACTGAAGCTTTCTTT
.	TRBV25-1	.	TRBJ1-3	CASRPREGIGTIYF	TGTGCCAGCCGCCCCCGGGAGGGGATAGGCACCATATATTTT
TRBD2	TRBV4-1	once	TRBJ2-1	CASSQGTSGEYNEQFF	TGCGCCAGCAGCCAAGGAACTAGCGGGGAGTACAATGAGCAGTTCTTC
.	TRBV29-1	.	TRBJ1-3	CSAQGSTGNTIYF	TGCAGCGCCCAGGGGAGCACTGGAAACACCATATATTTT
.	TRBV7-9	.	TRBJ2-6	CASSLRGYSTGANVLTF	TGTGCCAGCAGCTTAAGGGGGTATTCAACTGGGGCCAACGTCCTGACTTTC
.	TRBV14	.	TRBJ2-7	CASSPRDYEQYF	TGTGCCAGCAGCCCCCGGGACTACGAGCAGTACTTC
.	TRBV4-2	.	TRBJ2-7	CASSQDLLRNRASFAYEQYF	TGTGCCAGCAGCCAAGATCTATTAAGAAATCGGGCTAGCTTCGCCTACGAGCAGTACTTC
.	TRBV11-3	.	TRBJ1-4	CASALGQINEKLFF	TGTGCCAGCGCCCTCGGTCAGATTAATGAAAAACTGTTTTTT
.	TRBV11-2	.	TRBJ2-7	CASSLVVTGRYEQYF	TGTGCCAGCAGCTTAGTTGTAACCGGGCGATACGAGCAGTACTTC
.	TRBV6-4	once	TRBJ1-6	CASSDSHRDDSPLHF	TGTGCCAGCAGTGACTCTCACAGGGATGATTCACCCCTCCACTTT
.	TRBV14	.	TRBJ2-1	CASSPRSLLQLRFEQFF	TGTGCCAGCAGCCCCCGCAGCCTCCTCCAACTCCGGTTCGAGCAGTTCTTC
TRBD1	TRBV6-5	.	TRBJ1-1	CASSYGAGQLNTEAFF	TGTGCCAGCAGTTATGGGGCGGGACAGTTGAACACTGAAGCTTTCTTT
.	TRBV4-3	.	TRBJ1-1	CASSQDWGSPEAFF	TGCGCCAGCAGCCAAGATTGGGGAAGCCCTGAAGCTTTCTTT
.	TRBV7-9	once	TRBJ2-2	CASSRHLNTGELFF	TGTGCCAGCAGCCGCCACTTGAACACCGGGGAGCTGTTTTTT
.	TRBV27	.	TRBJ1-1	CASSFRSMNTEAFF	TGTGCCAGCAGTTTTCGAAGTATGAACACTGAAGCTTTCTTT
TRBD2	TRBV27	.	TRBJ2-1	CASSLPTSGGAEQFF	TGTGCCAGCAGTTTACCGACTAGCGGGGGGGCTGAGCAGTTCTTC
.	TRBV27	.	TRBJ1-6	CASSFQGRLINSPLHF	TGTGCCAGCAGTTTTCAGGGGCGCTTAATCAATTCACCCCTCCACTTT
TRBD1	TRBV13	.	TRBJ2-7	CASSFGGQLYEQYF	TGTGCCAGCAGCTTTGGGGGACAGTTATACGAGCAGTACTTC
.	TRBV4-3	once	TRBJ2-1	CASSQRLTGNRHYEQFF	TGCGCCAGCAGCCAACGCCTCACAGGGAACAGACACTATGAGCAGTTCTTC
TRBD2	TRBV7-9	.	TRBJ2-3	CASSQVLSGGATDTQYF	TGTGCCAGCAGTCAAGTTCTCAGCGGGGGGGCTACAGATACGCAGTATTTT
TRBD1	TRBV4-1	.	TRBJ1-2	CASSQDYRGLYGYTF	TGCGCCAGCAGCCAAGATTACAGGGGGCTCTATGGCTACACCTTC
.	TRBV5-1	.	TRBJ1-5	CASSLEGPNGPQHF	TGCGCCAGCAGCTTGGAAGGGCCAAATGGGCCCCAGCATTTT
.	TRBV30	.	TRBJ1-1	CAWYYGSTEAFF	TGTGCCTGGTACTACGGGAGCACTGAAGCTTTCTTT
.	TRBV12-5	.	TRBJ2-2	CASGLVILGGSSGELFF	TGTGCTAGTGGTTTGGTAATACTTGGAGGGTCGAGCGGGGAGCTGTTTTTT
.	TRBV14	once	TRBJ2-2	CASSPLRSGNTGELFF	TGTGCCAGCAGCCCATTAAGGTCGGGGAACACCGGGGAGCTGTTTTTT
TRBD1	TRBV5-1	.	TRBJ2-7	CASSQDRGLYEQYF	TGCGCCAGCAGCCAGGACAGGGGATTATACGAGCAGTACTTC
TRBD1	TRBV11-2	.	TRBJ1-1	CASSFNRGNEAFF	TGTGCCAGCAGTTTTAACAGGGGGAATGAAGCTTTCTTT
.	TRBV9	once	TRBJ2-1	CASSVAEGIRNEQFF	TGTGCCAGCAGCGTAGCGGAGGGGATCCGCAATGAGCAGTTCTTC
.	TRBV5-1	once	TRBJ2-7	CASSLAPGPYEQYF	TGCGCCAGCAGCTTGGCCCCAGGGCCCTACGAGCAGTACTTC
.	TRBV5-4	.	TRBJ2-2	CASSPQGFTGELFF	TGTGCCAGCAGCCCACAGGGTTTCACCGGGGAGCTGTTTTTT
.	TRBV24-1	.	TRBJ1-5	CATSEPDQPQHF	TGTGCCACCAGTGAACCCGACCAGCCCCAGCATTTT
TRBD2	TRBV19	.	TRBJ2-2	CASSYLAGGRTGELFF	TGTGCCAGTAGTTATCTAGCGGGGGGGCGAACCGGGGAGCTGTTTTTT
.	TRBV6-2/TRBV6-3	once	TRBJ2-1	CASSSRINGQTHNEQFF	TGTGCCAGCAGTTCCCGAATTAATGGACAGACACACAATGAGCAGTTCTTC
.	TRBV7-9	.	TRBJ1-3	CASSSLRVSGNTIYF	TGTGCCAGCAGCTCCCTTCGGGTTTCTGGAAACACCATATATTTT
.	TRBV5-6	.	TRBJ1-1	CASSLGEGRLGAFF	TGTGCCAGCAGCTTGGGAGAGGGCCGCCTGGGAGCTTTCTTT
.	TRBV5-1	.	TRBJ1-2	CASSLGSGVELDGYTF	TGCGCCAGCAGCTTGGGCTCGGGGGTTGAATTGGATGGCTACACCTTC